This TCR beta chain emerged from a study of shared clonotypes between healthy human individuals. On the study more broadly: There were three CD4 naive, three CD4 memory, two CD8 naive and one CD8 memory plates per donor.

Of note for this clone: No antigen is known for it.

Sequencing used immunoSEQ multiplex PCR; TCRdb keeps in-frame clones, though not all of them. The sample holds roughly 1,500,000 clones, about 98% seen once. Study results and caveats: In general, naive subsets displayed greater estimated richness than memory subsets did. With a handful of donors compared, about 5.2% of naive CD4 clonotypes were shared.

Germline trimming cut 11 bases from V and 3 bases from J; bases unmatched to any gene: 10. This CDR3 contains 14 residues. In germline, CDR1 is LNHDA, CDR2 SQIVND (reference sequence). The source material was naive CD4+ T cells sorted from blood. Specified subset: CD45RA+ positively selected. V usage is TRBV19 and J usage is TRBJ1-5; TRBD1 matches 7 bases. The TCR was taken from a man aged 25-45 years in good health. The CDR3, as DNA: TGTGCCTCCAGGGGGACAACGAACAATCAGCCCCAGCATTTT. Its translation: CASRGTTNNQPQHF. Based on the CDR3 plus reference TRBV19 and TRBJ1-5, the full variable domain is DGGITQSPKYLFRKEGQNVTLSCEQNLNHDAMYWYRQDPGQGLRLIYYSQIVNDFQKGDIAEGYSVSREKKESFPLTVTSAQKNPTAFYLCASRGTTNNQPQHFGDGTRLSIL.